These T cell receptor beta chains were read from a single sample in a study of T cells in Graves' hyperthyroidism and ophthalmopathy. Each CDR3 protein is one row after TCRdb ran MiXCR on the multiplex PCR reads. Of 250,000 to 400,000 distinct CDR3 sequences listed, approximately 15% are singletons. The sample taken for sequencing was blood. Receptors were obtained from a woman aged 40 to 49 with Graves' ophthalmopathy. Each CDR3 is given with its conserved first and last residue. Each record gives: V gene, J gene, clone size, D gene, CDR3 protein, CDR3 DNA. The D gene is left open where the match is weak. Size is stated for part of the rows, as once, few or many counts, or as a class when the clone is expanded.

v_gene: TRBV20-1
j_gene: TRBJ2-2
abundance: -
d_gene: -
CDR3aa: CSAREGRGGELFF
CDR3nt: TGCAGTGCTAGAGAGGGGAGAGGCGGGGAGCTGTTTTTT

v_gene: TRBV5-5
j_gene: TRBJ2-5
abundance: few
d_gene: TRBD2
CDR3aa: CASSLSGLAGGGQETQYF
CDR3nt: TGTGCCAGCAGCTTGTCGGGACTAGCGGGGGGAGGGCAAGAGACCCAGTACTTC

v_gene: TRBV29-1
j_gene: TRBJ1-4
abundance: many
d_gene: -
CDR3aa: CSVAKFRSEKLFF
CDR3nt: TGCAGCGTTGCTAAATTCCGGAGCGAAAAACTGTTTTTT

v_gene: TRBV7-2
j_gene: TRBJ1-5
abundance: many
d_gene: TRBD1
CDR3aa: CASSSPRTGDTLRQPQHF
CDR3nt: TGTGCCAGCAGCTCTCCCCGGACAGGGGATACTCTCAGACAGCCCCAGCATTTT

v_gene: TRBV20-1
j_gene: TRBJ2-7
abundance: -
d_gene: TRBD2
CDR3aa: CSATGGISYEQYF
CDR3nt: TGCAGTGCGACGGGGGGAATCTCCTACGAGCAGTACTTC

v_gene: TRBV7-9
j_gene: TRBJ2-1
abundance: many
d_gene: TRBD2
CDR3aa: CASSLLRAGDSGEQFF
CDR3nt: TGTGCCAGCAGCTTACTAAGAGCGGGAGATAGTGGGGAGCAGTTCTTC

v_gene: TRBV5-1
j_gene: TRBJ1-1
abundance: many
d_gene: -
CDR3aa: CASSSRGTGTEAFF
CDR3nt: TGCGCCAGCAGCTCCCGGGGAACCGGCACTGAAGCTTTCTTT

v_gene: TRBV12-3/TRBV12-4
j_gene: TRBJ1-1
abundance: few
d_gene: TRBD1
CDR3aa: CASRTGGVTEAFF
CDR3nt: TGTGCCAGCAGGACAGGGGGAGTCACTGAAGCTTTCTTT

v_gene: TRBV20-1
j_gene: TRBJ2-2
abundance: -
d_gene: TRBD2
CDR3aa: CSARGVYSGRRVGELFF
CDR3nt: TGCAGTGCTAGAGGGGTTTATAGCGGGAGACGGGTCGGGGAGCTGTTTTTT

v_gene: TRBV11-2
j_gene: TRBJ1-6
abundance: -
d_gene: -
CDR3aa: CASSSRGGSPLHF
CDR3nt: TGTGCCAGCAGCTCCCGAGGGGGGTCACCCCTCCACTTT

v_gene: TRBV29-1
j_gene: TRBJ2-3
abundance: -
d_gene: -
CDR3aa: CSVVNWSTSTDTQYF
CDR3nt: TGCAGCGTCGTGAACTGGTCCACCAGCACAGATACGCAGTATTTT

v_gene: TRBV5-4
j_gene: TRBJ2-7
abundance: -
d_gene: TRBD2
CDR3aa: CASSSSGRAGEQYF
CDR3nt: TGTGCCAGCAGCTCTAGCGGGAGGGCAGGCGAGCAGTACTTC

v_gene: TRBV20-1
j_gene: TRBJ2-3
abundance: many
d_gene: TRBD2
CDR3aa: CSATGLAGEYTDTQYF
CDR3nt: TGCAGTGCCACCGGACTAGCGGGAGAGTACACAGATACGCAGTATTTT

v_gene: TRBV11-2
j_gene: TRBJ1-1
abundance: many
d_gene: -
CDR3aa: CASSWGLANTEAFF
CDR3nt: TGTGCCAGCAGCTGGGGATTAGCGAACACTGAAGCTTTCTTT

v_gene: TRBV7-2
j_gene: TRBJ2-5
abundance: many
d_gene: -
CDR3aa: CASGRAGETQYF
CDR3nt: TGTGCCAGCGGCAGGGCGGGGGAGACCCAGTACTTC

v_gene: TRBV12-3/TRBV12-4
j_gene: TRBJ2-1
abundance: -
d_gene: TRBD1
CDR3aa: CASSRSGGAWNEQFF
CDR3nt: TGTGCCAGCAGTCGATCAGGGGGCGCGTGGAATGAGCAGTTCTTC

v_gene: TRBV15
j_gene: TRBJ1-1
abundance: many
d_gene: TRBD1
CDR3aa: CATSRDRGGTEAFF
CDR3nt: TGTGCCACCAGCAGGGACAGGGGCGGCACTGAAGCTTTCTTT

v_gene: TRBV18
j_gene: TRBJ1-1
abundance: many
d_gene: -
CDR3aa: CASSPRENTEAFF
CDR3nt: TGTGCCAGCTCACCACGGGAGAACACTGAAGCTTTCTTT

v_gene: TRBV5-6
j_gene: TRBJ2-5
abundance: many
d_gene: -
CDR3aa: CASSFPGTDQETQYF
CDR3nt: TGTGCCAGCAGCTTTCCCGGGACCGACCAAGAGACCCAGTACTTC

v_gene: TRBV30
j_gene: TRBJ1-1
abundance: many
d_gene: -
CDR3aa: CAWSVALGTEAFF
CDR3nt: TGTGCCTGGAGTGTCGCGTTGGGGACTGAAGCTTTCTTT

v_gene: TRBV5-1
j_gene: TRBJ2-1
abundance: many
d_gene: -
CDR3aa: CASSLASSGLNSYNEQFF
CDR3nt: TGCGCCAGCAGCTTGGCATCCTCCGGGCTAAACTCCTACAATGAGCAGTTCTTC

v_gene: TRBV14
j_gene: TRBJ2-7
abundance: -
d_gene: TRBD1
CDR3aa: CASSQRSGTGAEQYF
CDR3nt: TGTGCCAGCAGCCAGAGGTCCGGGACAGGGGCCGAGCAGTACTTC

v_gene: TRBV28
j_gene: TRBJ1-6
abundance: many
d_gene: -
CDR3aa: CASSRQEYNSPLHF
CDR3nt: TGTGCCAGCAGCCGACAGGAGTATAATTCACCCCTCCACTTT

v_gene: TRBV18
j_gene: TRBJ2-5
abundance: many
d_gene: -
CDR3aa: CASSPKRQETQYF
CDR3nt: TGTGCCAGCTCACCGAAGCGGCAAGAGACCCAGTACTTC

v_gene: TRBV5-4
j_gene: TRBJ2-6
abundance: -
d_gene: -
CDR3aa: CASSPTQGGTNVLTF
CDR3nt: TGTGCCAGCAGCCCCACCCAGGGGGGAACCAACGTCCTGACTTTC

v_gene: TRBV9
j_gene: TRBJ1-1
abundance: many
d_gene: TRBD1
CDR3aa: CASSDRQGLNTEAFF
CDR3nt: TGTGCCAGCAGCGACCGACAGGGTTTGAACACTGAAGCTTTCTTT

v_gene: TRBV5-1
j_gene: TRBJ2-5
abundance: -
d_gene: TRBD2
CDR3aa: CASSFRASGVGETQYF
CDR3nt: TGCGCCAGCAGCTTCCGGGCTAGCGGGGTGGGAGAGACCCAGTACTTC

v_gene: TRBV20-1
j_gene: TRBJ2-3
abundance: -
d_gene: -
CDR3aa: CSAPSYDPSGVSTDTQYF
CDR3nt: TGCAGTGCTCCCTCCTATGACCCATCAGGGGTCAGCACAGATACGCAGTATTTT

v_gene: TRBV10-3
j_gene: TRBJ2-7
abundance: many
d_gene: TRBD2
CDR3aa: CAISDPPGGSGFEQYF
CDR3nt: TGTGCCATCAGTGATCCTCCCGGCGGGAGTGGTTTCGAGCAGTACTTC